This T cell receptor beta chain stems from a study of blood T cell repertoires in COVID-19. Assay used: immunoSEQ multiplex PCR; TCRdb lists only in-frame clones, some missing. Altogether under 400,000 clones are present, approximately 86% being singletons, with the ten largest covering roughly 4.2%. The sequence derives from a middle-aged woman with acute COVID-19. The source material was PBMCs or T cells enriched from blood (not recorded which).

The CDR3 region has the DNA TGTGCCAGCAGCTCCGGACTAGCGGCTAGCACAGATACGCAGTATTTT. It encodes CASSSGLAASTDTQYF. The chain combines TRBV6-2 or TRBV6-3 with TRBJ2-3, with 10 bases lining up with TRBD2. V trimming: 6 bases; J trimming: 0 bases; junction bases outside the gene matches: 6. This CDR3 is 16 amino acids long. Germline-derived CDR1 and CDR2 are MNHEY and SVGEGT.